These 29 T cell receptor beta chains share one sample of origin, sequenced in a study of cytomegalovirus exposure and HLA in healthy donors. This table comes from immunoSEQ multiplex PCR, and its TCRdb copy is limited to in-frame clones, with some not included. Here the sample spans approximately 210,000 clones, 86% being singletons. The sequencing input was PBMCs. The receptors stem from a woman aged 18-29 years in good health and CMV-seronegative.

J is TRBJ1-6 and V is TRBV28; 10 positions match TRBD1. V lost 6 bases to trimming and J lost 7 bases; unmatched junction nucleotides: 6. CDR3 length equals 15 residues. Germline V lookup: CDR1 MDHEN, CDR2 SYDVKM. In DNA, the CDR3 is TGTGCCAGCAGGTCTTGGACAGGGGGAAATTCACCCCTCCACTTT. Its translation is CASRSWTGGNSPLHF. Drawing the rest from reference TRBV28 and TRBJ1-6, the complete variable domain is DVKVTQSSRYLVKRTGEKVFLECVQDMDHENMFWYRQDPGLGLRLIYFSYDVKMKEKGDIPEGYSVSREKKERFSLILESASTNQTSMYLCASRSWTGGNSPLHFGNGTRLTVT.

The rearrangement joins TRBV6-5 to TRBJ2-3; maybe TRBD2 (6 bases). This CDR3 spans 15 amino acids. V shed 0 bases and J shed 1 base, with 8 bases lying between them. Per germline, CDR1 MNHEY and CDR2 SVGAGI. The CDR3 spells CASSYSQRGTDTQYF. The DNA for the CDR3 is TGTGCCAGCAGTTACTCCCAGCGGGGCACAGATACGCAGTATTTT.

The rearrangement uses TRBV11-1 and TRBJ2-2; TRBD2 matches 9 bases. The length of the CDR3 is 15 residues. Germline values: CDR1 SGHAT, CDR2 FQDESV (reference sequence). Trimming cost V 3 bases and J 6 bases; bases outside gene matches: 5. The DNA for the CDR3 is TGTGCCAGCAGCTTTCTGGCGGGAGGGGCCGGGGAGCTGTTTTTT. Protein: CASSFLAGGAGELFF.

V gene TRBV5-1 combines with J gene TRBJ1-2, with 7 bases fitting TRBD1. The J segment lost 4 bases and the V segment lost 4 bases, leaving 10 bases of the junction unmatched. Germline V lookup: CDR1 SGHRS, CDR2 YFSETQ. The CDR3 contains 15 residues. This CDR3 is CASSPLQGETYGYTF. The CDR3 nucleotides read TGCGCCAGCAGCCCCCTCCAGGGGGAGACCTATGGCTACACCTTC.

This clone was detected only once. The chain uses TRBV19 and TRBJ2-3; 7 nucleotides match TRBD2. The CDR3 contains 16 residues. The V segment lost 9 bases and the J segment 0 bases; nucleotides outside the gene matches: 12. CDR1 is LNHDA, CDR2 SQIVND, per germline (reference sequence). This CDR3 reads CASGGRMTSSTDTQYF. CDR3 DNA sequence: TGTGCCAGCGGGGGGAGGATGACCTCTAGCACAGATACGCAGTATTTT.

The V and J genes are TRBV5-5 and TRBJ1-4; D perhaps matches TRBD1 (5 bases). The CDR3 length is 16 residues. In germline, CDR1 is SGHKS, CDR2 YYEKEE (reference sequence). Deletions cut 6 bases from V and 7 bases from J, with 22 bases between. CDR3 bases: TGTGCCAGCACCCTTCGGGTTCAGGGTGGAGTTGAAAAACTGTTTTTT. Translated: CASTLRVQGGVEKLFF.

The V gene is TRBV5-4, the J gene TRBJ1-4; D possibly corresponds to TRBD1 (5 bases). Germline lookup yields CDR1 SGHNT and CDR2 YYREEE (reference sequence). The CDR3 totals 14 residues. The ends were cut back, 4 bases at V and 5 bases at J, with 12 bases in the middle. CDR3 amino acids: CASSRGTLNEKLFF. The CDR3 nucleotides are TGTGCCAGCAGCCGCGGGACCTTAAATGAAAAACTGTTTTTT.

The gene calls are TRBV29-1 and TRBJ1-3, with 9 nucleotides matching TRBD1. The V segment lost 6 bases and the J segment 4 bases; nucleotides outside the gene matches: 4. Germline CDR1 SQVTM, CDR2 ANQGSEA. The CDR3 contains 13 residues. The DNA for the CDR3 is TGCAGCGTCTTGACAGGGGGGGGAAACACCATATATTTT. This translates into CSVLTGGGNTIYF.

The V gene is TRBV6-5, the J gene TRBJ2-7; no clear D. Germline-derived CDR1 and CDR2 are MNHEY and SVGAGI. CDR3 size: 12 residues. With 6 bases removed from V and 2 bases from J, the gap between germline ends came to 8 bases. CDR3 DNA: TGTGCCAGCAGGACACAGACCTACGAGCAGTACTTC. This gives the protein CASRTQTYEQYF.

This chain links TRBV5-1 with TRBJ2-1; maybe TRBD2 (5 bases). This CDR3 spans 14 amino acids. Deletions cut 4 bases from V and 5 bases from J, with 13 bases between. In germline, CDR1 is SGHRS, CDR2 YFSETQ. The CDR3 region is CASSPMDGNNEQFF. In DNA form, the CDR3 reads TGCGCCAGCAGCCCCATGGACGGGAACAATGAGCAGTTCTTC.

The chain links TRBV9 to TRBJ1-1; TRBD1 matches at 7 bases. Germline trimming cut 3 bases from V and 0 bases from J; bases unmatched to any gene: 5. Germline CDR1 and CDR2: SGDLS and YYNGEE. The CDR3 loop spans 15 amino acids. The CDR3 DNA is TGTGCCAGCAGCGCCCCACAGGGGTTGAACACTGAAGCTTTCTTT. This translates into CASSAPQGLNTEAFF.

CDR3: CASSAWTGTDTQYF. The CDR3 coding sequence is TGTGCCAGCAGCGCGTGGACAGGGACAGATACGCAGTATTTT. The chain carries TRBV5-6 and TRBJ2-3; 8 bases align to TRBD1. The CDR3 loop spans 14 amino acids. Germline CDR1 is SGHDT and CDR2 is YYEEEE. The V gene end was trimmed by 4 bases and the J gene end by 3 bases; junction bases not matched to a gene: 4.

The V call is TRBV7-9, the J call TRBJ2-3; 8 bases align to TRBD2. Germline CDR1 reads SEHNR; CDR2 reads FQNEAQ (reference sequence). The CDR3 is 16 residues long. Losses at the gene ends were 5 bases for V and 2 bases for J; bases not matched to a gene: 9. CDR3 nucleotide sequence: TGTGCCAGCAGCCCGAGCGGGGGCAAGTCCACAGATACGCAGTATTTT. Its translation: CASSPSGGKSTDTQYF.

V is TRBV29-1 and J is TRBJ1-6, with D possibly matching TRBD1 (5 bases). CDR3 length equals 13 residues. Germline CDR1 is SQVTM and CDR2 is ANQGSEA. Between the trimmed V and J ends, which lost 0 bases and 13 bases, there was a span of 13 bases. The CDR3 DNA sequence: TGCAGCGTTGAAGAAGGTCCAGGGCTGCCCCTCCACTTT. It translates to CSVEEGPGLPLHF.

The chain carries TRBV7-9 and TRBJ2-6; TRBD1 matches at 10 bases. CDR1 is SEHNR, CDR2 FQNEAQ, per germline (reference sequence). The CDR3 totals 17 residues. Unmatched junction bases numbered 8, after V lost 5 bases and J lost 4 bases. The CDR3 reads CASSAGTGVLGANVLTF. In DNA, the CDR3 is TGTGCCAGCAGCGCCGGGACAGGGGTTCTGGGGGCCAACGTCCTGACTTTC.

CDR3 coding DNA: TGTGCCAGCAGGCCCGGGACAGGGGAAACCCCCCTCCACTTT. It specifies CASRPGTGETPLHF. V is TRBV6-1 and J is TRBJ1-6; TRBD1 aligns across 10 bases. V shed 6 bases, J shed 13 bases, and the junction held 9 bases outside the gene matches. This CDR3 has 14 residues. The germline gives CDR1 MNHNS, CDR2 SASEGT.

This clone has only one observation. The rearrangement uses TRBV29-1 and TRBJ1-4; D gene unclear. The V end was cut by 6 bases, the J end by 8 bases, with 19 bases between. Germline assignment: CDR1 SQVTM and CDR2 ANQGSEA. CDR3 length: 14 amino acids. The CDR3 region has the DNA TGCAGCGTCCGAGGACCACTAGGCGACGAAAAACTGTTTTTT. Translating it yields CSVRGPLGDEKLFF.

This clone has only one observation. The V gene is TRBV7-9, the J gene TRBJ1-1; D perhaps matches TRBD1 (5 bases). Germline V lookup: CDR1 SEHNR, CDR2 FQNEAQ (reference sequence). V was cut by 5 bases and J by 1 base, with 14 bases left in between. The CDR3 runs 15 residues. The CDR3 loop is CASSPRGLQNTEAFF. The DNA of the CDR3 is TGTGCCAGCAGCCCAAGGGGCTTGCAGAACACTGAAGCTTTCTTT.

This sequence joins TRBV2 and TRBJ2-3; TRBD2 matches at 8 bases. The CDR3 extends over 15 amino acids. The germline V gene encodes CDR1 SNHLY and CDR2 FYNNEI. Unmatched junction bases numbered 13, after V lost 8 bases and J lost 6 bases. CDR3 coding DNA: TGTGCCAGCTGGGGGCGCGGGAGGTTTCTGGATACGCAGTATTTT. Protein sequence: CASWGRGRFLDTQYF.

V usage is TRBV29-1 and J usage is TRBJ2-5; a weak D match, TRBD1 (5 bases). Trimming took 5 bases from V and 0 from J, leaving 16 bases between them. CDR1 SQVTM and CDR2 ANQGSEA come from the germline V gene. CDR3 length: 15 amino acids. Here the CDR3 reads CSVPVYDSNQETQYF. The CDR3 region has the DNA TGCAGCGTTCCTGTATATGACAGTAACCAAGAGACCCAGTACTTC.

J is TRBJ1-1 and V is TRBV12-5; 10 bases are shared with TRBD1. The CDR3 totals 17 residues. After removal of 1 base from V and 6 bases from J, the junction contained 11 bases not matched to a gene. CDR1 and CDR2 from the germline V gene are LGHNT and FRNRAP. CDR3 in DNA: TGTGCTAGTGGTTTGGGCATCGGGACAGGGGTGTTGGCTGAAGCTTTCTTT. Its protein product is CASGLGIGTGVLAEAFF.

The DNA for the CDR3 is TGTGCCAGCAGTTTACAGGGTAGGAACTATGGCTACACCTTC. This translates into CASSLQGRNYGYTF. The genes are TRBV28 and TRBJ1-2, with TRBD1 as a possible D gene (5 bases). The CDR3 has 14 residues. The V end was cut by 2 bases, the J end by 2 bases, with 9 bases between. The germline V gene has CDR1 MDHEN and CDR2 SYDVKM.

The chain uses TRBV9 and TRBJ2-5; 7 positions match TRBD2. Germline V CDR1 and CDR2: SGDLS, YYNGEE. Trimming took 2 bases from V and 1 from J; bases not matched to a gene: 8. This CDR3 region has 16 residues. This CDR3 reads CASSVGAGAPQETQYF. The CDR3 coding sequence is TGTGCCAGCAGCGTTGGCGCGGGAGCCCCCCAAGAGACCCAGTACTTC.

Only a few counts were recorded for this clone. This chain's CDR3 is CASSRQGSMNTEAFF. In DNA form, the CDR3 reads TGTGCCAGCTCCCGACAGGGGTCCATGAACACTGAAGCTTTCTTT. The J gene is TRBJ1-1, the V gene TRBV18, with 8 bases lining up with TRBD1. The CDR3 loop spans 15 amino acids. V gave up 6 bases and J gave up 0 bases; unmatched junction bases: 6. Germline loops: CDR1 KGHSH, CDR2 LQKENI.

The gene calls are TRBV11-3 and TRBJ2-7; perhaps TRBD1 as D (5 bases). There are 13 residues in the CDR3. Germline lookup yields CDR1 SGHNT and CDR2 YENEEA. The V gene lost 3 bases and the J gene lost 6 bases, with 12 bases spanning the gap. DNA for the CDR3: TGTGCCAGCAGCTTTCAGGGCAGATCCGAGCAGTACTTC. Protein sequence: CASSFQGRSEQYF. Looking up the rest from reference TRBV11-3 and TRBJ2-7 gives the full variable domain: EAGVVQSPRYKIIEKKQPVAFWCNPISGHNTLYWYLQNLGQGPELLIRYENEEAVDDSQLPKDRFSAERLKGVDSTLKIQPAELGDSAVYLCASSFQGRSEQYFGPGTRLTVT.

The table lists this clone with many counts. V is TRBV6-4 and J is TRBJ2-1, with D perhaps matching TRBD2 (6 bases). CDR3 length: 14 amino acids. Germline CDR1 and CDR2: MRHNA and SNTAGT. V was shortened by 0 bases and J by 10 bases, with 13 bases between the two germline ends. The CDR3 here is CASSDSVEAGEQFF. The CDR3 coding sequence is TGTGCCAGCAGTGACTCCGTCGAAGCGGGCGAGCAGTTCTTC.

This clone was detected once. V is TRBV6-1 and J is TRBJ1-1, with 8 bases lining up with TRBD1. V lost 5 bases and J lost 3; bases outside the gene matches: 5. Per germline, CDR1 MNHNS and CDR2 SASEGT. The CDR3 contains 14 residues. CDR3 residues: CASSIVTGDTEAFF. The DNA for the CDR3 is TGTGCCAGCAGTATTGTGACAGGGGACACTGAAGCTTTCTTT.

V and J are TRBV7-2 and TRBJ2-7, with 8 positions matching TRBD1. Trimming at V came to 4 bases and at J to 1 base, leaving 3 bases not matched to a gene. CDR1 SGHTA and CDR2 FQGNSA come from the germline V gene. The CDR3 spans 14 residues. This chain's CDR3 is CASSSRTGSYEQYF. DNA for the CDR3: TGTGCCAGCAGCTCCAGGACAGGGTCCTACGAGCAGTACTTC.

The chain joins TRBV5-5 to TRBJ1-3; D not resolved. V dropped 2 bases and J dropped 3 bases, with 12 bases sitting between them. Germline loops: CDR1 SGHKS, CDR2 YYEKEE (reference sequence). The CDR3 is made up of 15 amino acids. CDR3 sequence reads: CASSFDGRGGNTIYF. Here the CDR3 DNA reads TGTGCCAGCAGCTTTGATGGGAGAGGTGGAAACACCATATATTTT.